This record concerns one T cell receptor beta chain sequence. Previously, flow cytometry had revealed CD8+CD57+ cell expansion in the patients chosen for sequencing. This record comes from a study of CD8+CD57+ T cells in acquired aplastic anemia. On the study more broadly: Sorted CD4+ and CD8+ cells gave an average of 3.2 ug of DNA.

Profiling that covered TCR beta VDJ and CDR3 relied on genomic DNA as its template. TCRdb re-called the reads with MiXCR, one entry per CDR3 protein. The data hold around 250,000 distinct CDR3 sequences, with roughly 80% observed a single time. The V and J ends lost 1 base and 5 bases respectively, with 8 bases between them. This CDR3 has 12 amino acids. Per the germline V gene, CDR1 is DFQATT and CDR2 is SNEGSKA (reference sequence). The receptor's source is a human donor with aplastic anemia. This chain connects TRBV20-1 to TRBJ2-5; D may be TRBD1 (6 bases). Sequenced input: sorted CD4+, CD8+, or CD8+CD57+ T cells (not recorded which) from PBMCs. The CDR3 DNA reads as TGCAGTGCTAGAGGAGACAGGGAGACCCAGTACTTC. It translates to CSARGDRETQYF.